This passage covers 22 T cell receptor beta chains from one sample sequenced in a study of regulatory T cells in long-lasting Graves disease. Both iRepertoire HTBI primers and Arm-PCR of CDR3 regions were used to build the TCR beta libraries. Via MiXCR, TCRdb re-called the multiplex PCR reads, giving one row per CDR3 protein. The table includes approximately 540,000 distinct CDR3 sequences, 12% detected once. Regarding time point: newly diagnosed GD, antithyroid drugs for less than 3 months. The TCR library was made from RNA that had been extracted from PBMCs in TRIzol. The sample was also linked to a second study, of T cells in Graves' hyperthyroidism and ophthalmopathy.

The source was peripheral blood mononuclear cells (PBMCs), collected at new diagnosis, from a patient treated with antithyroid drugs. The receptors come from a young woman with Graves disease.

This clonotype was seen repeatedly, ten times or more. V is TRBV7-9 and J is TRBJ1-4, with TRBD1 matching over 8 bases. V lost 1 base to trimming and J lost 8 bases; unmatched junction nucleotides: 9. The length of the CDR3 is 16 residues. Germline CDR1 reads SEHNR; CDR2 reads FQNEAQ (reference sequence). The CDR3 loop reads CASSLERGTGSEKLFF. CDR3 bases: TGTGCCAGCAGCTTAGAGAGGGGGACAGGCAGCGAAAAACTGTTTTTT.

This clonotype has at least ten counts. The chain carries TRBV13 and TRBJ2-7; 14 nucleotides line up with TRBD2. The CDR3 runs to 20 residues. Germline CDR1 is PRHDT and CDR2 is FYEKMQ (reference sequence). V gave up 3 bases and J gave up 2 bases; unmatched junction bases: 15. The CDR3: CASSFYGARLAGGNTYEQYF. In DNA form, the CDR3 reads TGTGCCAGCAGCTTCTATGGGGCCCGACTAGCGGGAGGGAATACCTACGAGCAGTACTTC.

In this sample, this clonotype turned up a few times. The chain employs TRBV30 and TRBJ2-7; 10 nucleotides align to TRBD1. J was trimmed by 5 bases and V by 8 bases; bases with no gene match: 12. Germline V gene lookup returns CDR1 GTSNPN and CDR2 SVGIG (reference sequence). The CDR3 is made up of 14 amino acids. CDR3 sequence: CAGSFGTGDHEQYF. In DNA, the CDR3 is TGTGCCGGAAGCTTCGGGACAGGGGACCACGAGCAGTACTTC.

Ten or more counts support this clonotype. This chain links TRBV5-6 with TRBJ1-4, with D maybe TRBD1 (5 bases). From germline, CDR1 is SGHDT and CDR2 YYEEEE. Trimming shortened V by 0 bases and J by 4 bases, and 7 bases separated the two germline ends. CDR3 length equals 14 residues. CDR3 protein: CASSLEGNNEKLFF. DNA of the CDR3: TGTGCCAGCAGCTTGGAGGGGAATAATGAAAAACTGTTTTTT.

The chain carries TRBV7-9 and TRBJ2-1; D perhaps matches TRBD2 (6 bases). Germline lookup yields CDR1 SEHNR and CDR2 FQNEAQ (reference sequence). CDR3 length: 17 amino acids. V was shortened by 8 bases and J by 8 bases, with 28 bases between the two germline ends. The DNA of the CDR3 is TGTGCCAGCCAGAGACGGCGGGATAACCCCTCACTCTATGAGCAGTTCTTC. This gives the protein CASQRRRDNPSLYEQFF.

This clonotype was observed at least ten times. The chain recombines TRBV27 with TRBJ2-1; D not resolved. This CDR3 region has 14 residues. V was pared by 7 bases and J by 0 bases, with 10 bases between. From germline, CDR1 is MNHEY and CDR2 SMNVEV (reference sequence). As DNA, the CDR3 is TGTGCCAGCAAATCAGGTGCCTCCTACAATGAGCAGTTCTTC. As protein: CASKSGASYNEQFF.

This clonotype was counted at least ten times. The chain carries TRBV3-1 and TRBJ2-7; D remains ambiguous. V shed 1 base and J shed 6 bases, with 4 bases lying between them. Germline CDR1 reads LGHDT; CDR2 reads YNNKEL (reference sequence). CDR3 length: 11 residues. The CDR3 spells CASSQAFEQYF. As DNA, the CDR3 is TGTGCCAGCAGCCAAGCCTTCGAGCAGTACTTC.

The CDR3 spells CASSQVGLAGGANTGELFF. CDR3 coding DNA: TGCGCCAGCAGCCAAGTAGGGCTAGCGGGAGGCGCGAACACCGGGGAGCTGTTTTTT. The chain combines TRBV4-1 with TRBJ2-2, with 11 bases that match TRBD2. The CDR3 is 19 amino acids. Germline CDR1 reads MGHRA; CDR2 reads YSYEKL. The V and J ends lost 1 base and 0 bases, in that order; junction bases with no gene match: 7.

This clonotype has only a few counts. This sequence joins TRBV10-2 and TRBJ1-4; the D gene is possibly TRBD1 (5 bases). V was clipped by 4 bases and J by 2 bases, with 8 bases between them. This CDR3 region has 14 residues. The V gene's germline CDR1 is WSHSY and CDR2 SAAADI. The CDR3 coding sequence is TGCGCCAGCAGTGTCAGGGAGACTAATGAAAAACTGTTTTTT. Amino acids: CASSVRETNEKLFF.

There are a few counts of this clonotype. The rearrangement links TRBV19 to TRBJ2-7, with D possibly TRBD2 on 5 matching bases. Per germline, CDR1 LNHDA and CDR2 SQIVND (reference sequence). V lost 5 bases, J lost 7 bases, and 15 bases lay in between. CDR3 size: 13 residues. The CDR3 loop is CASSQWTVDEQYF. The DNA for the CDR3 is TGTGCCAGTAGTCAGTGGACTGTTGATGAGCAGTACTTC.

This clonotype has a handful of counts. This is likely a read error, given that the CDR3 carries no conserved phenylalanine or tryptophan at its end. This chain joins TRBV28 and TRBJ2-7; 9 bases align to TRBD1. With V trimmed by 5 bases and J by 3 bases, 11 bases remained unmatched. Looked up from germline, CDR1 is MDHEN and CDR2 is SYDVKM. The CDR3 has 16 residues. CDR3: CASSLNPGTGNYEQYL. Here the CDR3 DNA reads TGTGCCAGCAGTCTAAACCCCGGGACAGGGAACTACGAGCAGTACCTC.

This clonotype has only a few counts. This sequence joins TRBV3-1 and TRBJ2-2; possibly TRBD2 for D (6 bases). The CDR3 extends over 15 amino acids. CDR1 and CDR2 from the germline V gene are LGHDT and YNNKEL (reference sequence). The V end lost 1 base, the J end lost 7 bases, and 13 bases lay between the germline ends. CDR3 sequence reads: CASSQGGSGYGELFF. CDR3 nucleotide sequence: TGTGCCAGCAGCCAAGGCGGTAGCGGTTACGGGGAGCTGTTTTTT.

In its sample, this clonotype was seen many times. The J gene is TRBJ2-1, the V gene TRBV10-1; D gene unclear. CDR3 length: 16 amino acids. V was shortened by 1 base and J by 2 bases, with 12 bases between the two germline ends. Per the germline V gene, CDR1 is WNHNN and CDR2 is SYGVQD (reference sequence). CDR3 nucleotides: TGCGCCAGCAGTGAGTACTCGGATCTCCCCTACAATGAGCAGTTCTTC. Amino acids: CASSEYSDLPYNEQFF.

This clonotype occurred many times. The chain is built from TRBV7-9 and TRBJ1-1, with D maybe TRBD1 (5 bases). The V gene lost 10 bases and the J gene lost 6 bases, with 18 bases spanning the gap. CDR3 size: 13 residues. Germline-derived CDR1 and CDR2 are SEHNR and FQNEAQ (reference sequence). Written as DNA, the CDR3 is TGTGCCACCCGGGACGGGGGGGGACCTGAAGCTTTCTTT. It encodes CATRDGGGPEAFF.

This clonotype was seen ten or more times. This chain joins TRBV7-2 and TRBJ2-1; TRBD1 might be the D (5 bases). This CDR3 is 16 amino acids long. The ends were cut back, 0 bases at V and 6 bases at J, with 15 bases in the middle. Germline CDR1 is SGHTA and CDR2 is FQGNSA. The CDR3 bases are TGTGCCAGCAGCTTAGCCCAGGGTGTAGTGAGCAATGAGCAGTTCTTC. This translates into CASSLAQGVVSNEQFF.

The sample holds many counts of this clonotype. The chain has TRBV5-1 and TRBJ1-4; weak D call: TRBD1 (5 bases). Trimming took 0 bases from V and 6 from J, leaving 15 bases between them. Germline V lookup: CDR1 SGHRS, CDR2 YFSETQ. The CDR3 contains 16 residues. Here the CDR3 reads CASSLGLGVTDEKLFF. For the CDR3, the DNA is TGCGCCAGCAGCTTGGGCCTCGGTGTGACAGATGAAAAACTGTTTTTT.

Worth noting for this clonotype: A much more abundant neighbour one base away suggests this may be a read error. This chain joins TRBV6-9 and TRBJ2-7, with TRBD2 identical over 7 bases. Germline CDR1 and CDR2: MNHGY and SVAAGI. The CDR3 length is 15 residues. CDR3 residues: CTSSLVSGTLYEQYF. The CDR3 coding sequence is TGTACCAGCAGTTTGGTAAGCGGGACGCTCTACGAGCAGTACTTC.

The chain has TRBV6-5 and TRBJ2-6; 8 positions agree with TRBD1. V lost 0 bases and J lost 2; bases outside the gene matches: 9. The germline CDR1 and CDR2 sequences are MNHEY and SVGAGI. The CDR3 has 19 residues. CDR3 amino acids: CASSYSMDRAIPGANVLTF. The CDR3 region has the DNA TGTGCCAGCAGTTACTCGATGGACAGGGCGATCCCTGGGGCCAACGTCCTGACTTTC.

This clonotype was recorded many times. V usage is TRBV7-2 and J usage is TRBJ2-7, with 7 bases fitting TRBD1. This CDR3 contains 14 residues. Germline assignment: CDR1 SGHTA and CDR2 FQGNSA. Trimming cost V 3 bases and J 4 bases; bases outside gene matches: 6. The CDR3 DNA reads as TGTGCCAGCAGCTTCTGGGACAGAAGATACGAGCAGTACTTC. Translation: CASSFWDRRYEQYF.

The chain couples TRBV19 to TRBJ2-1; D unresolved. The CDR3 runs 13 residues. V lost 5 bases and J 4 bases, leaving 9 bases between the germline ends. Germline loops: CDR1 LNHDA, CDR2 SQIVND (reference sequence). This CDR3 reads CASSPSRYNEQFF. The CDR3 DNA reads as TGTGCCAGTAGTCCCAGCCGTTACAATGAGCAGTTCTTC.

This clonotype was seen repeatedly, ten times or more. The chain joins TRBV7-3 to TRBJ1-1; 10 nucleotides align to TRBD1. J lost 13 bases, V lost 4 bases, and 15 bases had no gene match. The CDR3 length is 15 residues. From germline, CDR1 is SGHTA and CDR2 FQGTGA. CDR3: CASSSGIPGQGIIFF. The CDR3 nucleotides read TGTGCCAGCAGCTCAGGTATCCCGGGACAGGGGATTATTTTCTTT.

This clonotype was recorded a few times. A much larger clone differs by one base, so this may be a read error. The chain employs TRBV20-1 and TRBJ2-1, with D tentatively TRBD1 (5 bases). Germline V gene lookup returns CDR1 DFQATT and CDR2 SNEGSKA (reference sequence). The CDR3 totals 12 residues. DNA of the CDR3: TGCAGTGCCCCGGACATCCTCGGTGGGCAGTCCTTC. This sequence encodes CSAPDILGGQSF.